One and the same sample provided the 29 T cell receptor beta chains below, sequenced in a study of T cells in localized non-small cell lung cancer. Generated by immunoSEQ multiplex PCR, the TCRdb table keeps only in-frame clones and is missing some. The sample yields around 130,000 clones, approximately 88% seen once. This specimen consisted of peripheral blood, obtained before any cancer treatment. Every receptor here comes from a female donor of 60 years or more with stage I lung adenocarcinoma.

V usage is TRBV10-3 and J usage is TRBJ2-2; D might be TRBD1 (5 bases). Germline V gives CDR1 ENHRY, CDR2 SYGVKD. The V end was cut by 10 bases, the J end by 0 bases, with 12 bases between. The CDR3 covers 14 residues. In DNA, the CDR3 is TGTGCCACAATACCGGACACGAACACCGGGGAGCTGTTTTTT. Translation: CATIPDTNTGELFF.

The chain is built from TRBV7-9 and TRBJ2-1, with D unresolved. This CDR3 has 16 amino acids. Germline CDR1 reads SEHNR; CDR2 reads FQNEAQ (reference sequence). Between the trimmed V and J ends, which lost 5 bases and 9 bases, there was a span of 23 bases. The CDR3 sequence: CASSPLRGFGLGEQFF. In DNA form, the CDR3 reads TGTGCCAGCAGCCCCCTTCGCGGATTCGGTCTCGGTGAGCAGTTCTTC.

This rearrangement joins TRBV10-1 to TRBJ2-7, with 9 bases matching TRBD1. The length of the CDR3 is 13 residues. The V and J ends lost 2 bases and 4 bases, in that order; junction bases with no gene match: 0. CDR1 and CDR2 from the germline V gene are WNHNN and SYGVQD (reference sequence). The CDR3 DNA reads TGCGCCAGCAGTGAGGGACAGGGGTACGAGCAGTACTTC. The encoded protein is CASSEGQGYEQYF.

The chain uses TRBV28 and TRBJ1-2, with D unclear. Germline assignment: CDR1 MDHEN and CDR2 SYDVKM. V was shortened by 6 bases and J by 1 base, with 9 bases between the two germline ends. This CDR3 has 13 residues. CDR3: CASRGDINYGYTF. CDR3 nucleotides: TGTGCCAGCAGGGGAGACATTAACTATGGCTACACCTTC.

The V call is TRBV4-2, the J call TRBJ2-3; no firm D call. Trimming took off 0 bases at V and 2 bases at J, with 18 bases between the two ends. This CDR3 region has 18 residues. The germline gives CDR1 LGHNA, CDR2 YNFKEQ. CDR3 amino acids: CASSQDGIERLYTDTQYF. DNA of the CDR3: TGTGCCAGCAGCCAAGATGGCATTGAGCGTCTGTACACAGATACGCAGTATTTT.

The V gene is TRBV15, the J gene TRBJ2-5; 7 nucleotides match TRBD1. The CDR3 consists of 14 residues. The V gene's germline CDR1 is LNHNV and CDR2 YYDKDF (reference sequence). Unmatched junction bases numbered 6, after V lost 5 bases and J lost 3 bases. CDR3 region: CATSRATGEETQYF. The CDR3 DNA reads TGTGCCACCAGCCGCGCCACAGGGGAAGAGACCCAGTACTTC.

The chain joins TRBV28 to TRBJ1-5; 12 nucleotides agree with TRBD1. Germline V CDR1 and CDR2: MDHEN, SYDVKM. This CDR3 has 18 residues. The V and J ends lost 3 bases and 0 bases, in that order; junction bases with no gene match: 6. The CDR3 loop is CASSLGQGASYSNQPQHF. The CDR3 DNA reads as TGTGCCAGCAGTTTGGGACAGGGGGCGAGTTATAGCAATCAGCCCCAGCATTTT. Full variable domain (rest looked up from reference TRBV28 and TRBJ1-5): DVKVTQSSRYLVKRTGEKVFLECVQDMDHENMFWYRQDPGLGLRLIYFSYDVKMKEKGDIPEGYSVSREKKERFSLILESASTNQTSMYLCASSLGQGASYSNQPQHFGDGTRLSIL.

The gene calls are TRBV27 and TRBJ1-5; perhaps TRBD1 as D (5 bases). The length of the CDR3 is 16 residues. Trimming left V 5 bases short and J 1 base short, with 15 bases between. Germline V gene lookup returns CDR1 MNHEY and CDR2 SMNVEV (reference sequence). The CDR3 sequence is CASSRQGGMSNQPQHF. The CDR3 DNA sequence: TGTGCCAGCAGTCGGCAGGGAGGTATGAGCAATCAGCCCCAGCATTTT.

The rearrangement links TRBV6-4 to TRBJ1-5; no firm D call. The CDR3 is 15 amino acids. Deletions cut 5 bases from V and 1 base from J, with 12 bases between. Germline CDR1 and CDR2: MRHNA and SNTAGT. The chain's CDR3 is CASSPQPGSNQPQHF. In DNA form, the CDR3 reads TGTGCCAGCAGTCCCCAGCCGGGAAGCAATCAGCCCCAGCATTTT.

The chain carries TRBV19 and TRBJ2-1; 7 positions agree with TRBD2. The CDR3 loop spans 14 amino acids. Looked up from germline, CDR1 is LNHDA and CDR2 is SQIVND (reference sequence). The ends lost 5 bases at V and 8 bases at J; junction bases unmatched: 9. The CDR3 sequence is CASSAGLGRDEQFF. The DNA for the CDR3 is TGTGCCAGTAGTGCGGGACTGGGGAGGGATGAGCAGTTCTTC.

The V gene is TRBV21-1, the J gene TRBJ2-1; the table assigns TRBD2, which was not confirmed against the DNA. TRBV21-1 corresponds to a pseudogene. The CDR3 loop spans 17 amino acids. The CDR3 coding sequence is TGTGCCAGCAGCAAAGAAACTAGCGGGAGTGATCTGAATGAGCAGTTCTTC. Its protein is CASSKETSGSDLNEQFF.

The chain uses TRBV5-4 and TRBJ2-5; 7 bases align to TRBD2. Germline V gives CDR1 SGHNT, CDR2 YYREEE (reference sequence). The V and J ends lost 2 bases and 4 bases, in that order; junction bases with no gene match: 5. This CDR3 is 14 amino acids long. This CDR3 reads CASSLGGSGETQYF. In DNA form, the CDR3 reads TGTGCCAGCAGCTTAGGCGGGAGTGGAGAGACCCAGTACTTC. Drawing the rest from reference TRBV5-4 and TRBJ2-5, the complete variable domain is ETGVTQSPTHLIKTRGQQVTLRCSSQSGHNTVSWYQQALGQGPQFIFQYYREEENGRGNFPPRFSGLQFPNYSSELNVNALELDDSALYLCASSLGGSGETQYFGPGTRLLVL.

The rearrangement joins TRBV11-3 to TRBJ2-1; D is unclear. Germline-derived CDR1 and CDR2 are SGHNT and YENEEA. Trimming stripped 4 bases from V and 9 bases from J, with 13 bases between. This CDR3 contains 13 residues. DNA of the CDR3: TGTGCCAGCAGCTCACCTCCCACGCTTGAGCAGTTCTTC. Translation: CASSSPPTLEQFF.

The V gene is TRBV6-1, the J gene TRBJ2-7; D unresolved. V was shortened by 5 bases and J by 4 bases, with 15 bases between the two germline ends. Germline CDR1 and CDR2: MNHNS and SASEGT. The CDR3 covers 14 residues. CDR3 DNA: TGTGCCAGCAGTACCTATACAGTGGGGTACGAGCAGTACTTC. As protein: CASSTYTVGYEQYF.

The chain is built from TRBV19 and TRBJ2-1, with 11 bases identical to TRBD2. CDR1 is LNHDA and CDR2 is SQIVND in the germline V gene (reference sequence). V lost 4 bases, J lost 11 bases, and 4 bases stayed unmatched. The CDR3 extends over 13 amino acids. The CDR3 sequence: CASSTRLAGKQFF. In nucleotides, the CDR3 is TGTGCCAGTAGTACCCGACTAGCGGGAAAGCAGTTCTTC. Full variable domain (missing parts from reference TRBV19 and TRBJ2-1): DGGITQSPKYLFRKEGQNVTLSCEQNLNHDAMYWYRQDPGQGLRLIYYSQIVNDFQKGDIAEGYSVSREKKESFPLTVTSAQKNPTAFYLCASSTRLAGKQFFGPGTRLTVL.

This chain joins TRBV18 and TRBJ2-2; 9 nucleotides agree with TRBD1. CDR1 KGHSH and CDR2 LQKENI come from the germline V gene. V lost 3 bases, J lost 5 bases, and 4 bases stayed unmatched. The CDR3 is 15 amino acids. The CDR3 reads CASSPGTGRTGELFF. The CDR3, as DNA: TGTGCCAGCTCACCTGGGACAGGGAGAACCGGGGAGCTGTTTTTT.

This chain joins TRBV5-8 and TRBJ2-3, with 7 bases lining up with TRBD2. Germline CDR1 reads SGHTS; CDR2 reads YDEGEE. This CDR3 contains 16 residues. The trim removed 2 bases at V and 5 bases at J, leaving 11 bases unmatched. The CDR3 loop is CASSFTPRGRLDTQYF. The CDR3 bases are TGTGCCAGCAGCTTTACGCCGCGCGGGAGATTAGATACGCAGTATTTT.

This clone was counted once. V and J are TRBV9 and TRBJ2-3; D gene uncertain. This CDR3 has 16 residues. CDR1 SGDLS and CDR2 YYNGEE come from the germline V gene. Trimming removed 2 bases at V and 0 bases at J, with 13 bases between. The CDR3 protein is CASSVTSLRSTDTQYF. CDR3 DNA: TGTGCCAGCAGCGTCACCAGCTTACGGAGCACAGATACGCAGTATTTT.

The V and J genes are TRBV19 and TRBJ1-4; TRBD1 agrees at 7 bases. This CDR3 spans 14 amino acids. With 4 bases clipped from V and 4 bases from J, the junction kept 3 bases outside the gene matches. The germline V gene encodes CDR1 LNHDA and CDR2 SQIVND (reference sequence). The CDR3: CASSKTGINEKLFF. The CDR3 nucleotides are TGTGCCAGTAGTAAGACAGGGATTAATGAAAAACTGTTTTTT.

The chain joins TRBV5-4 to TRBJ2-3; D possibly corresponds to TRBD2 (6 bases). Deletions cut 4 bases from V and 6 bases from J, with 18 bases between. Germline lookup yields CDR1 SGHNT and CDR2 YYREEE (reference sequence). The CDR3 is 15 amino acids. Here the CDR3 DNA reads TGTGCCAGCAGCGTCCCCGGGCGGGGAGTGGATACGCAGTATTTT. Translated, it gives CASSVPGRGVDTQYF.

The chain couples TRBV18 to TRBJ2-1, with TRBD2 matching over 7 bases. V gave up 4 bases and J gave up 7 bases; unmatched junction bases: 10. Germline CDR1 and CDR2: KGHSH and LQKENI. The CDR3 totals 15 residues. Here the CDR3 DNA reads TGTGCCAGCTCACGGGGCGGGAGCTGGTCTAATGAGCAGTTCTTC. Amino acids: CASSRGGSWSNEQFF.

J is TRBJ2-3 and V is TRBV5-1, with TRBD2 identical over 7 bases. The CDR3 extends over 15 amino acids. Germline-derived CDR1 and CDR2 are SGHRS and YFSETQ. The V and J ends lost 4 bases and 1 base, in that order; junction bases with no gene match: 6. CDR3 in amino acids: CASSMSGVGTDTQYF. The CDR3 nucleotides read TGCGCCAGCAGCATGAGCGGGGTAGGCACAGATACGCAGTATTTT.

The chain recombines TRBV27 with TRBJ2-7; possibly TRBD1 for D (6 bases). Germline assignment: CDR1 MNHEY and CDR2 SMNVEV (reference sequence). V was pared by 6 bases and J by 4 bases, with 16 bases between. This CDR3 comprises 14 residues. This chain's CDR3 is CASSTSDRIYEQYF. CDR3 bases: TGTGCCAGCAGCACGTCGGACAGAATTTACGAGCAGTACTTC.

V is TRBV21-1 and J is TRBJ1-2; TRBD1 was called by the table and not checked on the DNA. TRBV21-1 is a pseudogene. The CDR3 contains 12 residues. This CDR3 reads CASSEIQTGYTF. DNA for the CDR3: TGTGCCAGCAGCGAAATTCAAACAGGCTACACCTTC.

The chain carries TRBV11-2 and TRBJ1-5; a possible D gene is TRBD1 (6 bases). Germline V lookup: CDR1 SGHAT, CDR2 FQNNGV. CDR3 length: 14 amino acids. V lost 5 bases and J lost 7, with 15 bases in between. CDR3 nucleotide sequence: TGTGCCAGCAGCCCTCGACAGGCGGTCCAGCCCCAGCATTTT. It encodes CASSPRQAVQPQHF.

The J gene is TRBJ2-1, the V gene TRBV12-2; the table's D call of TRBD2 was not tested on the DNA. TRBV12-2 is a pseudogene. CDR3 length equals 15 residues. This CDR3 reads CASRLELAGSFRRFF. DNA of the CDR3: TGTGCAAGTCGCTTAGAACTAGCGGGATCCTTTCGGAGGTTCTTC.

The CDR3 reads CSVESTDTQYF. Written as DNA, the CDR3 is TGCAGCGTTGAATCTACAGATACGCAGTATTTT. The chain carries TRBV29-1 and TRBJ2-3; D call uncertain. V lost 2 bases and J 3 bases, leaving 3 bases between the germline ends. Germline-derived CDR1 and CDR2 are SQVTM and ANQGSEA. The CDR3 has 11 residues.

This rearrangement joins TRBV9 to TRBJ2-1, with D unclear. CDR3 length equals 11 residues. The V gene lost 5 bases and the J gene lost 5 bases, with 5 bases spanning the gap. Germline loops: CDR1 SGDLS, CDR2 YYNGEE. CDR3 nucleotides: TGTGCCAGCAGAAGGGACAATGAGCAGTTCTTC. Protein product: CASRRDNEQFF.

The rearrangement uses TRBV5-1 and TRBJ2-1, with 9 bases that match TRBD2. Germline-derived CDR1 and CDR2 are SGHRS and YFSETQ. CDR3 length: 18 residues. V was pared by 4 bases and J by 3 bases, with 14 bases of the junction left unmatched. The CDR3 here is CASSPQTILAGSYNEQFF. The CDR3 DNA is TGCGCCAGCAGCCCACAAACGATCCTAGCGGGGAGCTACAATGAGCAGTTCTTC.